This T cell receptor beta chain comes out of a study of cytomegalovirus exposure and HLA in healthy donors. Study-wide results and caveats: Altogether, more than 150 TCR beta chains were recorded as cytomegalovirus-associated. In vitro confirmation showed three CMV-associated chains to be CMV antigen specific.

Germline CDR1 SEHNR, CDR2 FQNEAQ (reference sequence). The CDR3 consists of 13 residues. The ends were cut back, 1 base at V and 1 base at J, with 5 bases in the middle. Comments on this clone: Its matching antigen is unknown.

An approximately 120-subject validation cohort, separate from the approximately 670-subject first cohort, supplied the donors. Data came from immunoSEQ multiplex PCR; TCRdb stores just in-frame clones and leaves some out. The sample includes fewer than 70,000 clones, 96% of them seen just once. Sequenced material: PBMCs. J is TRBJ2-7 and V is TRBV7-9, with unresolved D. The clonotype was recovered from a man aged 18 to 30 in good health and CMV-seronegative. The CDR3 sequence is CASSLDASYEQYF. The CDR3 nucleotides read TGTGCCAGCAGCTTAGACGCGTCCTACGAGCAGTACTTC.